The 16 T cell receptor beta chains reported below all come from one sample, sequenced in a study of beta chain features in type 1 diabetes. All of the isolated RNA was reverse transcribed, so expressed TCRB transcripts were sequenced. Some clones are missing from TCRdb's copy, which holds only in-frame ones; the method was immunoSEQ multiplex PCR. The sample shows around 170,000 clones, roughly 9.1% of them seen only once. The sample taken for sequencing was central memory CD4+ T cells from blood. The source of these receptors is a woman aged 18-29 years in good health.

This clone was seen only a few times. The J gene is TRBJ1-1, the V gene TRBV18, with TRBD1 matching over 11 bases. The CDR3 is 14 amino acids. Losses at the gene ends were 2 bases for V and 11 bases for J; bases not matched to a gene: 7. Germline CDR1 KGHSH, CDR2 LQKENI. The CDR3 sequence: CASSPTDRGRSAFF. The CDR3 nucleotides read TGTGCCAGCTCACCAACGGACAGGGGGCGTTCGGCTTTCTTT.

The V gene is TRBV27, the J gene TRBJ1-1; TRBD1 might be the D (6 bases). This CDR3 comprises 16 residues. V lost 6 bases and J 3 bases, leaving 20 bases between the germline ends. Germline CDR1 is MNHEY and CDR2 is SMNVEV (reference sequence). CDR3 sequence: CASSVLFQGRDTEAFF. CDR3 bases: TGTGCCAGCAGCGTCCTTTTTCAGGGGAGGGACACTGAAGCTTTCTTT.

This clone turned up a few times. V gene TRBV13 combines with J gene TRBJ2-3, with D possibly matching TRBD2 (6 bases). Per the germline V gene, CDR1 is PRHDT and CDR2 is FYEKMQ (reference sequence). V was trimmed by 4 bases and J by 8 bases, leaving 16 bases between them. This CDR3 region has 14 residues. The CDR3 DNA reads as TGTGCCAGCAGCTCACCCCCTCGGGAGCGTACGCAGTATTTT. This codes for CASSSPPRERTQYF. The complete variable domain, with remaining parts taken from reference TRBV13 and TRBJ2-3, reads AAGVIQSPRHLIKEKRETATLKCYPIPRHDTVYWYQQGPGQDPQFLISFYEKMQSDKGSIPDRFSAQQFSDYHSELNMSSLELGDSALYFCASSSPPRERTQYFGPGTRLTVL.

The chain uses TRBV19 and TRBJ2-2; TRBD2 is a possible D gene (5 bases). The CDR3 covers 17 residues. From germline, CDR1 is LNHDA and CDR2 SQIVND (reference sequence). V was clipped by 3 bases and J by 4 bases, with 18 bases between them. This chain's CDR3 is CASSITGWERGTGELFF. CDR3 nucleotide sequence: TGTGCCAGTAGTATTACCGGCTGGGAACGGGGCACCGGGGAGCTGTTTTTT. Looking up the rest from reference TRBV19 and TRBJ2-2 gives the full variable domain: DGGITQSPKYLFRKEGQNVTLSCEQNLNHDAMYWYRQDPGQGLRLIYYSQIVNDFQKGDIAEGYSVSREKKESFPLTVTSAQKNPTAFYLCASSITGWERGTGELFFGEGSRLTVL.

The rearrangement joins TRBV29-1 to TRBJ2-5; 10 bases fit TRBD1. This CDR3 is 13 amino acids long. With V trimmed by 4 bases and J by 5 bases, 4 bases remained unmatched. CDR1 and CDR2 from the germline V gene are SQVTM and ANQGSEA. Here the CDR3 DNA reads TGCAGCGTTGCGACAGGGGGCAAGGAGACCCAGTACTTC. This encodes CSVATGGKETQYF.

A few counts support this clone. The chain carries TRBV27 and TRBJ1-1; weak D call: TRBD1 (6 bases). V was cut by 4 bases and J by 3 bases, with 9 bases left in between. Germline CDR1 and CDR2: MNHEY and SMNVEV (reference sequence). The CDR3 totals 13 residues. CDR3 residues: CASSWGLDTEAFF. The DNA of the CDR3 is TGTGCCAGCAGTTGGGGGCTGGACACTGAAGCTTTCTTT.

V is TRBV7-3 and J is TRBJ2-1, with 7 bases lining up with TRBD2. There are 13 residues in the CDR3. V trimming: 2 bases; J trimming: 9 bases; junction bases outside the gene matches: 4. CDR1 is SGHTA and CDR2 is FQGTGA in the germline V gene. The CDR3 region is CASSLALAPEQFF. In DNA, the CDR3 is TGTGCCAGCAGCTTAGCACTAGCGCCTGAGCAGTTCTTC.

The chain links TRBV19 to TRBJ1-5; D is possibly TRBD1 (6 bases). Germline assignment: CDR1 LNHDA and CDR2 SQIVND (reference sequence). The germline V and J ends were trimmed by 5 bases and 5 bases, with 13 bases remaining between them. The CDR3 extends over 14 amino acids. The CDR3 DNA sequence: TGTGCCAGTAGTGCCGACAGGTCTTATCAGCCCCAGCATTTT. Amino acids: CASSADRSYQPQHF.

J is TRBJ1-1 and V is TRBV13; D is undetermined. Trimming stripped 3 bases from V and 0 bases from J, with 11 bases between. The CDR3 has 15 residues. CDR1 is PRHDT and CDR2 is FYEKMQ in the germline V gene (reference sequence). The CDR3 reads CASSFRVSMNTEAFF. For the CDR3, the DNA is TGTGCCAGCAGCTTTCGGGTTTCTATGAACACTGAAGCTTTCTTT.

The chain links TRBV30 to TRBJ2-3, with D tentatively TRBD2 (6 bases). The CDR3 length is 15 residues. The V end lost 2 bases, the J end lost 0 bases, and 12 bases lay between the germline ends. Germline V gene data show CDR1 as GTSNPN and CDR2 as SVGIG (reference sequence). CDR3 region: CAWSIGGYSTDTQYF. The CDR3 nucleotides read TGTGCCTGGAGTATAGGAGGGTATAGCACAGATACGCAGTATTTT.

The rearrangement links TRBV18 to TRBJ1-4, with D perhaps TRBD1 (5 bases). CDR3 length equals 16 residues. Germline V lookup: CDR1 KGHSH, CDR2 LQKENI. Between the trimmed V and J ends, which lost 3 bases and 0 bases, there was a span of 11 bases. CDR3 coding DNA: TGTGCCAGCTCACCTCTCGCGGGGCCAACTAATGAAAAACTGTTTTTT. Protein: CASSPLAGPTNEKLFF. The full variable domain, its missing parts supplied by reference TRBV18 and TRBJ1-4, is NAGVMQNPRHLVRRRGQEARLRCSPMKGHSHVYWYRQLPEEGLKFMVYLQKENIIDESGMPKERFSAEFPKEGPSILRIQQVVRGDSAAYFCASSPLAGPTNEKLFFGSGTQLSVL.

The V and J genes are TRBV7-2 and TRBJ2-7; 11 bases are a match to TRBD2. This CDR3 is 15 amino acids long. J lost 4 bases, V lost 5 bases, and 7 bases had no gene match. Germline CDR1 and CDR2: SGHTA and FQGNSA. The CDR3 here is CASSPPSGGPYEQYF. The CDR3 region has the DNA TGTGCCAGCAGCCCACCTAGCGGGGGGCCATACGAGCAGTACTTC.

This clone was seen a few times. The V and J genes are TRBV11-3 and TRBJ2-2, with 8 bases aligning to TRBD1. V dropped 3 bases and J dropped 1; count of bases not matched to a gene: 1. In germline, CDR1 is SGHNT, CDR2 YENEEA. This CDR3 region has 15 residues. CDR3 coding DNA: TGTGCCAGCAGCTTGGGGACAGGGAACACCGGGGAGCTGTTTTTT. Translation gives CASSLGTGNTGELFF.

In this sample, this clone turned up a few times. This chain connects TRBV7-2 to TRBJ2-5; D is unclear. The J call is uncertain, as TRBJ2-7 better fits the DNA end. The CDR3 spans 15 residues. Germline assignment: CDR1 SGHTA and CDR2 FQGNSA. The chain's CDR3 is CASSLTKAGQYEQYF. CDR3 in DNA: TGTGCCAGCAGCTTGACGAAGGCAGGCCAATACGAGCAGTACTTC.

The J gene is TRBJ1-2, the V gene TRBV7-2; perhaps TRBD1 as D (5 bases). The CDR3 is 13 residues long. The V end was cut by 5 bases, the J end by 2 bases, with 9 bases between. The germline V gene encodes CDR1 SGHTA and CDR2 FQGNSA. CDR3 residues: CASSPRGNYGYTF. As DNA, the CDR3 is TGTGCCAGCAGCCCCCGGGGGAACTATGGCTACACCTTC.

This clone was seen a few times. V gene TRBV4-2 combines with J gene TRBJ1-6; D not resolved. V was clipped by 1 base and J by 7 bases, with 11 bases between them. CDR3 length: 15 residues. Per the germline V gene, CDR1 is LGHNA and CDR2 is YNFKEQ. CDR3 amino acids: CASSQARLKNSPLHF. CDR3 DNA sequence: TGTGCCAGCAGCCAAGCGCGATTAAAAAATTCACCCCTCCACTTT.